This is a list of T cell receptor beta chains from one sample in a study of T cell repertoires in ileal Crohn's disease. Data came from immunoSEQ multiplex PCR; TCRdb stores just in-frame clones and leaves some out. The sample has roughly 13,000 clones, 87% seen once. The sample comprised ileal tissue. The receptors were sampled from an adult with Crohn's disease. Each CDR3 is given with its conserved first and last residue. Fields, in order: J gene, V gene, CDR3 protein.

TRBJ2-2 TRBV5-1 CASSRQGNTGELFF
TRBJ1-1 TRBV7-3 CASSLSAGPAEAFF
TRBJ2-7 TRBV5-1 CASSFLLAGGQTYEQYF
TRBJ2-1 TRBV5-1 CASSSGLVDEQFF
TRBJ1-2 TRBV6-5 CASSIQGLLTF
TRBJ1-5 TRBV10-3 CAISEGQGYQPQHF
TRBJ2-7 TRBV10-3 CAISEWGKSGRGYEQYF
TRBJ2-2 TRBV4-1 CASSQDVRAHTGELFF
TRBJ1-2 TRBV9 CASSVATWGQGGVGYTF
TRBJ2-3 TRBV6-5 CASASSTDTQYF
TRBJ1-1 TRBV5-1 CASSLGNTGTEEAFF
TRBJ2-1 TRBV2 CASSEWTGTSYNEQFF
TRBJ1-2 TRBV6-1 CASSEEQGVGYTF
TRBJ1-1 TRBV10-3 CAIRLGQGNTEAFF
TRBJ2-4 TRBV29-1 CSVEESFGSYAKNIQYF
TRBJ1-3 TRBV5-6 CASSAAGFGNTIYF
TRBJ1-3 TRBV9 CASSVGQGAGNTIYF
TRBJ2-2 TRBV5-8 CASSLDRGGTGELFF
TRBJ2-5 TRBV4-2 CASSQAFTSEQETQYF
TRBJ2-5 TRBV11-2 CASSLRPSGSGETQYF
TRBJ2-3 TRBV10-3 CATTKGSTDTQYF
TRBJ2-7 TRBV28 CASSLSSYEQYF
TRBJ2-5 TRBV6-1 CASRAGTGARLDQYF
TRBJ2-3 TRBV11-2 CASSLDWVWGDTDTQYF
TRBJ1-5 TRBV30 CAWSVQGGFQPQHF
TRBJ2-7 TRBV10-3 CAIREAGGSYEQYF
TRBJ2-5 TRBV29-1 CSADDRRRGTQYF
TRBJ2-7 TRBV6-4 CASSDQVTGSYEQYF
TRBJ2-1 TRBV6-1 CASSERRGRYNEQFF
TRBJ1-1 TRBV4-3 CASSEAGANTEAFF
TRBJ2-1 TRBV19 CASKVVADNGQFF
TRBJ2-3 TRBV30 CAWSVLAGGLTDTQYF
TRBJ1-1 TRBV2 CASSFDRLATEAFF
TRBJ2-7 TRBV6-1 CAGGSYEQYF
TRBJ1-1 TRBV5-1 CASSLGQNMNTEAFF
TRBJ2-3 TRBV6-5 CASSRLGASTDTQYF